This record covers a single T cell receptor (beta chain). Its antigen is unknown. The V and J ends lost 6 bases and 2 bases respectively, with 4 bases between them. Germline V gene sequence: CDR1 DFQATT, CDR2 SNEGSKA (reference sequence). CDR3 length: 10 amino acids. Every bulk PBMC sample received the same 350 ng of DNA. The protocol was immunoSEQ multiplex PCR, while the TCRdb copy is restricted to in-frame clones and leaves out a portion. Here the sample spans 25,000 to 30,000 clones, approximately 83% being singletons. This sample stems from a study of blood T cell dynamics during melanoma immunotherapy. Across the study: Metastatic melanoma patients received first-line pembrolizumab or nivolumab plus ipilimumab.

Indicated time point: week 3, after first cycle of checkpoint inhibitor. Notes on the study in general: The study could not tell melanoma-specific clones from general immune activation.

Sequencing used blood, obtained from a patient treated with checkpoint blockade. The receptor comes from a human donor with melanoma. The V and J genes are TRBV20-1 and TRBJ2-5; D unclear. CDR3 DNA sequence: TGCAGTGCCTCTCAAGAGACCCAGTACTTC. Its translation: CSASQETQYF.